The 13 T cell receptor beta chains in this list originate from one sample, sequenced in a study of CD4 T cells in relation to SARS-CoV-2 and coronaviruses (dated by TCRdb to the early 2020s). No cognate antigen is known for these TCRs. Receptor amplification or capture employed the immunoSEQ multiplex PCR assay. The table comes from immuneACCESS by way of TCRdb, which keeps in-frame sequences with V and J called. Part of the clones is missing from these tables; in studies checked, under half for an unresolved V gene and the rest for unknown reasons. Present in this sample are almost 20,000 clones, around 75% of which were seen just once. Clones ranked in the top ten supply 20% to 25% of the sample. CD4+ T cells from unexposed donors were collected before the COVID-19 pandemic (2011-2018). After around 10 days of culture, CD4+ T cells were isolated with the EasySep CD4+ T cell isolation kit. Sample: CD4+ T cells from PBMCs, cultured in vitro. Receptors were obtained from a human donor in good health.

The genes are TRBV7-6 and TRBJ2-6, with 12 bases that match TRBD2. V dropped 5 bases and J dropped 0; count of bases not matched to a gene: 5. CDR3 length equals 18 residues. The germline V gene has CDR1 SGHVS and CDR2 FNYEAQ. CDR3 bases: TGTGCCAGCAGCCCCCGGACTAGCGGGAACTCTGGGGCCAACGTCCTGACTTTC. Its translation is CASSPRTSGNSGANVLTF.

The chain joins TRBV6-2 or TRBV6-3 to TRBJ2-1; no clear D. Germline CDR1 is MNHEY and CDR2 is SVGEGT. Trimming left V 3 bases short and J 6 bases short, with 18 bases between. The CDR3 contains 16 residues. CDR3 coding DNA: TGTGCCAGCAGTTATTGGGCAGGTCTGCGTGGCAATGAGCAGTTCTTC. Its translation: CASSYWAGLRGNEQFF.

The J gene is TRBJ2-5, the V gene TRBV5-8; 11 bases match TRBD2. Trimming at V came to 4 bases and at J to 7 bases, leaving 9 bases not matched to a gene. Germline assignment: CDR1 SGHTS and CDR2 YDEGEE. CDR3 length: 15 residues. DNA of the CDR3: TGTGCCAGCAGCCGCACGACTAGCGGGGTTGGGACCCAGTACTTC. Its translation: CASSRTTSGVGTQYF.

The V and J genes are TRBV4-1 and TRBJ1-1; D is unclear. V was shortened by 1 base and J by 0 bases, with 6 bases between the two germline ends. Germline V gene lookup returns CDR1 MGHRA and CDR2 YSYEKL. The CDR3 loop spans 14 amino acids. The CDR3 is CASSQGWMNTEAFF. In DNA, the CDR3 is TGCGCCAGCAGCCAAGGCTGGATGAACACTGAAGCTTTCTTT.

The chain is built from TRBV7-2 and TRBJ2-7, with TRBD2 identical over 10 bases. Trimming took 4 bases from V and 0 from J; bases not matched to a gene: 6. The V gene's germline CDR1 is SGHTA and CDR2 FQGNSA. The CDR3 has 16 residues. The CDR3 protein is CASSSYGLADSYEQYF. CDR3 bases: TGTGCCAGCAGCTCATACGGACTAGCGGACTCCTACGAGCAGTACTTC.

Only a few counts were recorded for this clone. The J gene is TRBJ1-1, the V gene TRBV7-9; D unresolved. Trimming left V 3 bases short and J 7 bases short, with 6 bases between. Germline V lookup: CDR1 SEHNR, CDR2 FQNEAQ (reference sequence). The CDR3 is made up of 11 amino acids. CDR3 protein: CASSLRFEAFF. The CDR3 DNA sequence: TGTGCCAGCAGCTTGCGATTTGAAGCTTTCTTT.

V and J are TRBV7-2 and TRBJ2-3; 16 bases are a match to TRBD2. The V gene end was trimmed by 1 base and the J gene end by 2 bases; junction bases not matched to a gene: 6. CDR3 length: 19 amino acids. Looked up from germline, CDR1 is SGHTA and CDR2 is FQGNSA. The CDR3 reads CASSLGGLAGGGFTDTQYF. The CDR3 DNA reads TGTGCCAGCAGCTTAGGGGGACTAGCGGGGGGGGGATTCACAGATACGCAGTATTTT.

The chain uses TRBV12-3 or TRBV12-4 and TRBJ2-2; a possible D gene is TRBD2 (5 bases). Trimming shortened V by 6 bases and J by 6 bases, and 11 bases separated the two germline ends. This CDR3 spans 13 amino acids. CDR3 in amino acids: CASSPMGAGELFF. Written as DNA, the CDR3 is TGTGCCAGCAGCCCGATGGGAGCCGGGGAGCTGTTTTTT.

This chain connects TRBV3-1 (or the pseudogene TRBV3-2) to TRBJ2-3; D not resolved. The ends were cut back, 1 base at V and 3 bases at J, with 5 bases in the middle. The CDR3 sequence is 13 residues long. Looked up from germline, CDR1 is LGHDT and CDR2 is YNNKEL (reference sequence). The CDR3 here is CASSQGGTDTQYF. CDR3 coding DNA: TGTGCCAGCAGCCAAGGTGGGACAGATACGCAGTATTTT.

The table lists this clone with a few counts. CDR3 protein: CATSDSAGGYNEQFF. CDR3 DNA sequence: TGTGCCACCAGTGACTCAGCGGGGGGGTACAATGAGCAGTTCTTC. The chain couples TRBV24-1 to TRBJ2-1; 10 bases line up with TRBD2. The V gene end was trimmed by 4 bases and the J gene end by 4 bases; junction bases not matched to a gene: 3. CDR3 length: 15 amino acids. The germline V gene encodes CDR1 KGHDR and CDR2 SFDVKD.

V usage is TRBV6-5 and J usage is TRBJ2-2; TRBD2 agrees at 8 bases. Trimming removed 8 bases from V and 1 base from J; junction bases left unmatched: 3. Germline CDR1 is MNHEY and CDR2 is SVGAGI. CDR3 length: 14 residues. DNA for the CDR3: TGTGCCAGCGGACTAGCTGGGAACACCGGGGAGCTGTTTTTT. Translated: CASGLAGNTGELFF.

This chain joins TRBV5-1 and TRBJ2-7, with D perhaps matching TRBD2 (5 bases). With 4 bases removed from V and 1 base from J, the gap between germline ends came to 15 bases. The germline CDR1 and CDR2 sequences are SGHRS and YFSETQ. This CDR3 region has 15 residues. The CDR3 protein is CASSSLGSGSYEQYF. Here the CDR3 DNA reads TGCGCCAGCAGCAGCCTTGGGAGCGGATCCTACGAGCAGTACTTC.

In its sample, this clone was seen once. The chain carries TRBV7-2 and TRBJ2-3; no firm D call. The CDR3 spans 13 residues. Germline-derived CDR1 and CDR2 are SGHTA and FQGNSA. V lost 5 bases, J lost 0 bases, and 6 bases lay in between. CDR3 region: CASSIPSTDTQYF. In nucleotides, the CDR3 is TGTGCCAGCAGCATTCCTAGCACAGATACGCAGTATTTT.